These 15 T cell receptor beta chains originate from one sample sequenced in a study of cytomegalovirus exposure and HLA in healthy donors. PCR involved 60 Vbeta and 13 Jbeta primers. Data came from immunoSEQ multiplex PCR; TCRdb stores just in-frame clones and leaves some out. The sample lists some 140,000 clones, approximately 79% occurring once. The sequenced sample consisted of PBMCs. Receptors were obtained from a man between 18 and 29 years old in good health and CMV-seropositive.

This clone appeared once. The chain couples TRBV5-6 to TRBJ1-5; tentatively, D is TRBD1 (5 bases). V was cut by 1 base and J by 5 bases, with 13 bases left in between. CDR1 is SGHDT, CDR2 YYEEEE, per germline. This CDR3 is built from 15 residues. The CDR3 DNA reads as TGTGCCAGCAGCTTGTCAGACAGATCGGATCAGCCCCAGCATTTT. Translated, it gives CASSLSDRSDQPQHF.

This clone was detected only once. The chain couples TRBV7-2 to TRBJ1-5; 7 nucleotides align to TRBD1. Germline trimming cut 1 base from V and 6 bases from J; bases unmatched to any gene: 6. Germline-derived CDR1 and CDR2 are SGHTA and FQGNSA. CDR3 length equals 15 residues. CDR3 region: CASSLGTGGFQPQHF. DNA of the CDR3: TGTGCCAGCAGCTTAGGGACAGGAGGGTTTCAGCCCCAGCATTTT.

The chain employs TRBV5-4 and TRBJ2-7; TRBD1 matches 10 bases. Trimming cost V 4 bases and J 0 bases; bases outside gene matches: 7. The CDR3 has 16 residues. Germline CDR1 and CDR2: SGHNT and YYREEE (reference sequence). CDR3 bases: TGTGCCAGCAGCCTCGGACAGGGGGGAATCTCCTACGAGCAGTACTTC. Amino acid sequence: CASSLGQGGISYEQYF.

The chain carries TRBV15 and TRBJ2-7, with D possibly TRBD1 on 5 matching bases. Germline V gives CDR1 LNHNV, CDR2 YYDKDF (reference sequence). V was cut by 3 bases and J by 3 bases, with 9 bases left in between. This CDR3 comprises 13 residues. CDR3 residues: CATSRTVGYEQYF. CDR3 nucleotides: TGTGCCACCAGCAGGACAGTGGGCTACGAGCAGTACTTC.

This clone was found a few times. This chain links TRBV14 with TRBJ1-1; no firm D call. Germline loops: CDR1 SGHDN, CDR2 FVKESK. Between the trimmed V and J ends, which lost 5 bases and 5 bases, there was a span of 12 bases. The CDR3 totals 13 residues. CDR3 in amino acids: CASSDLRVTEAFF. CDR3 DNA: TGTGCCAGCAGCGACCTGCGGGTTACTGAAGCTTTCTTT. Filled out from reference TRBV14 and TRBJ1-1, the complete variable domain reads EAGVTQFPSHSVIEKGQTVTLRCDPISGHDNLYWYRRVMGKEIKFLLHFVKESKQDESGMPNNRFLAERTGGTYSTLKVQPAELEDSGVYFCASSDLRVTEAFFGQGTRLTVV.

Concerning this clone itself: A junction boundary mismatches the germline segment, possibly from a read error. The chain links TRBV4-2 to TRBJ2-4; D is perhaps TRBD2 (5 bases). Germline CDR1 LGHNA, CDR2 YNFKEQ. The CDR3 is 14 amino acids. CDR3 loop: CASSQDHEGASWFF. The CDR3 nucleotides read TGTGCCAGCAGCCAAGATCATGAGGGAGCGTCGTGGTTCTTC.

This chain joins TRBV30 and TRBJ2-7; 7 bases are a match to TRBD1. J gave up 3 bases and V 2 bases, and 7 bases lay outside the gene matches. The CDR3 sequence is 14 residues long. CDR1 is GTSNPN, CDR2 SVGIG, per germline (reference sequence). The CDR3 DNA sequence: TGTGCCTGGAGTAAGGGGGCCGGCCTCTACGAGCAGTACTTC. Amino acid sequence: CAWSKGAGLYEQYF.

This clone was detected once. The V call is TRBV7-9, the J call TRBJ2-7; a weak D match, TRBD1 (6 bases). Germline CDR1 reads SEHNR; CDR2 reads FQNEAQ (reference sequence). This CDR3 region has 14 residues. V was clipped by 5 bases and J by 2 bases, with 13 bases between them. In DNA form, the CDR3 reads TGTGCCAGCAGCCCGTTACAGGGCCCCTACGAGCAGTACTTC. Translated: CASSPLQGPYEQYF. Full variable domain (remainder filled in from reference TRBV7-9 and TRBJ2-7): DTGVSQNPRHKITKRGQNVTFRCDPISEHNRLYWYRQTLGQGPEFLTYFQNEAQLEKSRLLSDRFSAERPKGSFSTLEIQRTEQGDSAMYLCASSPLQGPYEQYFGPGTRLTVT.

In its sample, this clone was seen a few times. The J gene is TRBJ2-5, the V gene TRBV2; D is perhaps TRBD2 (5 bases). With 2 bases removed from V and 4 bases from J, the gap between germline ends came to 17 bases. The CDR3 consists of 16 residues. CDR1 SNHLY and CDR2 FYNNEI come from the germline V gene. The DNA for the CDR3 is TGTGCCAGCAGTGAACGACAAGGGAGAGGTAGAGAGACCCAGTACTTC. This codes for CASSERQGRGRETQYF.

The rearrangement joins TRBV5-1 to TRBJ2-4; D is possibly TRBD1 (6 bases). This CDR3 is 17 amino acids long. The V end lost 4 bases, the J end lost 3 bases, and 20 bases lay between the germline ends. CDR1 is SGHRS, CDR2 YFSETQ, per germline. The CDR3 nucleotides are TGCGCCAGCAGCGAAACTAAACAGGGTATGGGCAAAAACATTCAGTACTTC. Protein: CASSETKQGMGKNIQYF.

This clone was counted a few times. The V gene is TRBV7-9, the J gene TRBJ2-1; 7 nucleotides align to TRBD1. CDR1 SEHNR and CDR2 FQNEAQ come from the germline V gene (reference sequence). The CDR3 is 16 residues long. Unmatched junction bases numbered 8, after V lost 6 bases and J lost 0 bases. The CDR3 reads CASSQGVTSSYNEQFF. DNA of the CDR3: TGTGCCAGCAGTCAGGGGGTTACAAGCTCCTACAATGAGCAGTTCTTC.

The rearrangement joins TRBV5-1 to TRBJ2-5, with D maybe TRBD2 (6 bases). The CDR3 spans 16 residues. V was trimmed by 5 bases and J by 11 bases, leaving 28 bases between them. Per germline, CDR1 SGHRS and CDR2 YFSETQ. The CDR3 DNA reads TGCGCCAGCAGTCTGACCGAACAGCGTAAAGCGGGTGAGCAGTACTTC. It yields the protein CASSLTEQRKAGEQYF.

This clone was seen a few times. The chain is built from TRBV28 and TRBJ1-2; TRBD1 is a possible D gene (5 bases). The germline V gene has CDR1 MDHEN and CDR2 SYDVKM. The CDR3 loop spans 15 amino acids. Trimming removed 10 bases at V and 4 bases at J, with 22 bases between. DNA for the CDR3: TGTGCCACTACAAGGTCTGGGGCAGGAATCTATGGCTACACCTTC. It translates to CATTRSGAGIYGYTF.

A remark on this clone: An end of the junction does not agree with germline; a read error may underlie this. The genes are TRBV28 and TRBJ1-2, with 7 bases matching TRBD1. This CDR3 is built from 15 residues. CDR1 is MDHEN, CDR2 SYDVKM, per germline. The CDR3 region has the DNA TGTGCCAGCAGTAATGGACAGGTTGATAACTACGGCTACACCTTC. Protein: CASSNGQVDNYGYTF.

The CDR3 DNA sequence: TGTGCCAGCAGCTTTCTAGTTCAAGAGACCCAGTACTTC. Amino acid sequence: CASSFLVQETQYF. This sequence joins TRBV7-6 and TRBJ2-5; D gene unclear. Germline assignment: CDR1 SGHVS and CDR2 FNYEAQ. The V end was cut by 3 bases, the J end by 2 bases, with 7 bases between. There are 13 residues in the CDR3.